This TCR beta chain was sequenced for a study of identical twins. Losses at the gene ends were 0 bases for V and 6 bases for J; bases not matched to a gene: 11. Germline-derived CDR1 and CDR2 are LGHDT and YNNKEL (reference sequence). This CDR3 is 18 amino acids long. Each cDNA held unique molecular identifiers, and template switching gave it a universal primer site. TCRdb processed the 5' RACE reads anew with MiXCR; each CDR3 protein has one entry. This table has approximately 230,000 distinct CDR3 sequences, 11% to 15% appearing once. The study's findings and limits: Partial confounding of zero-insertion analyses by invariant MAIT and iNKT cells was possible.

This clonotype was seen many times. The target antigen is unknown. Material for sequencing was memory (CD45RO+) T cells sorted from blood. This sequence originates from a woman aged 18-30 years in good health. The gene calls are TRBV3-1 and TRBJ2-3, with 11 bases matching TRBD2. DNA of the CDR3: TGTGCCAGCAGCCAAGATTCCCCGGGACTAGCGGCCGTGGATACGCAGTATTTT. It is translated as CASSQDSPGLAAVDTQYF.